This TCR beta chain was profiled in a study of blood T cells in healthy people across ages. A sample-barcoded 5' primer and a J-beta primer mix were used in a second PCR of roughly 7 to 11 cycles. TCRdb passed the 5' RACE reads through MiXCR, listing each CDR3 protein once. The sample contains about 750,000 distinct CDR3 sequences, about 55% of which appear only once. This clonotype was recorded a few times. Input material: blood. The sequence was collected from a man older than 75 in good health.

This CDR3 is CASSLSRGTSSYEQYF. The CDR3 nucleotides are TGTGCCAGCAGCCTCAGTCGAGGGACATCATCCTACGAGCAGTACTTC. This chain uses TRBV11-1 with TRBJ2-7; D possibly corresponds to TRBD1 (6 bases). The CDR3 is 16 residues long. Germline CDR1 and CDR2: SGHAT and FQDESV (reference sequence). V lost 5 bases to trimming and J lost 1 base, with 18 bases between them.